This section outlines one T cell receptor beta chain sequence together with its context. Its antigen is as yet unknown. Both 60 Vbeta primers and 13 Jbeta primers went into the PCR. Repertoires were generated with immunoSEQ multiplex PCR, while TCRdb's copy carries only in-frame clones and drops some. The sample totals under 150,000 clones. The sample is drawn from a study of cytomegalovirus exposure and HLA in healthy donors. Study results and limitations: Later analysis identified a missense DCLRE1C variant that was linked to TCR beta V- and J-gene trimming. It has been reported that TCR beta sequences accurately predicted the HLA-A and HLA-B alleles of most subjects. The productive fraction for most TCR beta V segments was about 87% or about 30% in an earlier analysis.

CDR1 is LNHDA, CDR2 SQIVND, per germline (reference sequence). V lost 5 bases to trimming and J lost 6 bases, with 17 bases between them. This CDR3 contains 15 residues. This sequence joins TRBV19 and TRBJ1-5; D may be TRBD1 (6 bases). The material sequenced was PBMCs. This receptor was obtained from a man aged 35-49 years in good health and CMV-seronegative. The CDR3 protein is CASSPQGVITQPQHF. The CDR3 DNA is TGTGCCAGTAGTCCACAGGGTGTAATAACTCAGCCCCAGCATTTT.